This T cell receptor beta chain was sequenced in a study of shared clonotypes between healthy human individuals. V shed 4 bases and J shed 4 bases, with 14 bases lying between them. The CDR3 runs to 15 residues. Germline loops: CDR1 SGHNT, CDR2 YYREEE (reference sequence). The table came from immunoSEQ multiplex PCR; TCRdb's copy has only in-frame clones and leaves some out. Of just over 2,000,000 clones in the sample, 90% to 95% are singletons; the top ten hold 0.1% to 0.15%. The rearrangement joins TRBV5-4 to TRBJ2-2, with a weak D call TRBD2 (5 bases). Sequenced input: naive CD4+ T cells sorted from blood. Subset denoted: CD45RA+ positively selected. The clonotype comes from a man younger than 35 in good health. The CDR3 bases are TGTGCCAGCAGCAACGATGGGAGAGGCACCGGGGAGCTGTTTTTT. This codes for CASSNDGRGTGELFF.